This TCR beta chain was obtained from a study of cytomegalovirus exposure and HLA in healthy donors. Turning to the study itself: The roughly 100 million unique TCR beta sequences, from around 200 million T cells, were found by an earlier analysis.

General study points: As was reported, the HLA-A and HLA-B alleles of most subjects were accurately predicted from TCR beta sequences. Later work found most CMV-associated TCR beta chains apparently HLA-restricted. A later analysis found TCR association rates differed by HLA locus, highest for DRB1 and lowest for HLA-C.

A note on this clone: Its specificity is unknown.

PCR amplification relied on 60 Vbeta primers (plus 13 Jbeta primers). Profiled with immunoSEQ multiplex PCR; TCRdb holds only in-frame clones, not every one. In total, the table holds approximately 76,000 clones. Unmatched junction bases numbered 6, after V lost 5 bases and J lost 3 bases. This CDR3 has 15 residues. Germline lookup yields CDR1 LNHDA and CDR2 SQIVND (reference sequence). This sequence was found in a young man in good health and CMV-seropositive. The rearrangement joins TRBV19 to TRBJ2-7; the match to TRBD2 covers 11 bases. Source material: PBMCs. This CDR3 reads CASSFSGTSGYEQYF. CDR3 DNA sequence: TGTGCCAGTAGTTTCTCCGGGACTAGCGGCTACGAGCAGTACTTC. The complete variable domain, with remaining parts taken from reference TRBV19 and TRBJ2-7, reads DGGITQSPKYLFRKEGQNVTLSCEQNLNHDAMYWYRQDPGQGLRLIYYSQIVNDFQKGDIAEGYSVSREKKESFPLTVTSAQKNPTAFYLCASSFSGTSGYEQYFGPGTRLTVT.